The 17 T cell receptor beta chains given below trace back to one sample, sequenced in a study of blood T cell repertoires in COVID-19. This table comes from immunoSEQ multiplex PCR, and its TCRdb copy is limited to in-frame clones, with some not included. The sample includes some 200,000 clones, more than 75% of them seen just once. The source material was peripheral blood. Source of these receptors: a woman between 18 and 29 years old who had recovered from COVID-19.

The V and J genes are TRBV30 and TRBJ2-1; the D gene is possibly TRBD1 (5 bases). V was clipped by 4 bases and J by 0 bases, with 10 bases between them. In germline, CDR1 is GTSNPN, CDR2 SVGIG (reference sequence). The CDR3 loop spans 14 amino acids. This chain's CDR3 is CAWNWGGSYNEQFF. The CDR3 coding sequence is TGTGCCTGGAATTGGGGCGGCTCCTACAATGAGCAGTTCTTC.

This chain uses TRBV7-2 with TRBJ1-1; 10 positions agree with TRBD1. The ends lost 0 bases at V and 4 bases at J; junction bases unmatched: 5. The germline CDR1 and CDR2 sequences are SGHTA and FQGNSA. CDR3 size: 16 residues. This chain's CDR3 is CASSLAGGQGITEAFF. The CDR3 DNA is TGTGCCAGCAGCTTAGCAGGGGGACAGGGGATCACTGAAGCTTTCTTT.

CDR3 bases: TGCGCCAGCAGCCAAGGTAACAGGGAAGTAGAAAAACTGTTTTTT. Translating gives CASSQGNREVEKLFF. The chain uses TRBV4-1 and TRBJ1-4; the D gene is possibly TRBD1 (6 bases). V was trimmed by 1 base and J by 8 bases, leaving 14 bases between them. There are 15 residues in the CDR3. Germline lookup yields CDR1 MGHRA and CDR2 YSYEKL.

The chain combines TRBV4-1 with TRBJ1-4, with D unclear. Germline V gene data show CDR1 as MGHRA and CDR2 as YSYEKL. The CDR3 runs to 15 residues. Trimming removed 4 bases at V and 8 bases at J, with 17 bases between. The DNA of the CDR3 is TGCGCCAGCAGCCCCCTAGGATCAGTAAGGGAAAAACTGTTTTTT. Its translation: CASSPLGSVREKLFF.

V gene TRBV4-1 combines with J gene TRBJ1-6; 11 positions agree with TRBD1. The junction had 9 bases not matched to a gene; V was cut back by 1 base and J by 7 bases. The germline gives CDR1 MGHRA, CDR2 YSYEKL. This CDR3 comprises 18 residues. The CDR3 loop reads CASSQALGQGALNSPLHF. The CDR3 DNA is TGCGCCAGCAGCCAAGCCCTTGGACAGGGGGCTCTCAATTCACCCCTCCACTTT.

The genes are TRBV15 and TRBJ2-5; maybe TRBD2 (6 bases). V was cut by 0 bases and J by 1 base, with 18 bases left in between. Germline V gene sequence: CDR1 LNHNV, CDR2 YYDKDF (reference sequence). This CDR3 comprises 18 residues. CDR3 in DNA: TGTGCCACCAGCAGAGATCTGCTATTAGGAGGGGCCCAAGAGACCCAGTACTTC. This gives the protein CATSRDLLLGGAQETQYF.

The chain is built from TRBV5-1 and TRBJ2-1; weak D call: TRBD2 (5 bases). CDR1 SGHRS and CDR2 YFSETQ come from the germline V gene. This CDR3 has 11 residues. Trimming left V 4 bases short and J 8 bases short, with 7 bases between. In nucleotides, the CDR3 is TGCGCCAGCAGCGGGAGCTATGAGCAGTTCTTC. Its translation is CASSGSYEQFF.

The chain has TRBV7-2 and TRBJ1-1, with D possibly TRBD1 on 5 matching bases. V was clipped by 2 bases and J by 6 bases, with 10 bases between them. Germline CDR1 SGHTA, CDR2 FQGNSA. This CDR3 spans 13 amino acids. For the CDR3, the DNA is TGTGCCAGCAGCTTAACCAGGGTTTCTGAAGCTTTCTTT. It encodes CASSLTRVSEAFF.

The V call is TRBV9, the J call TRBJ2-5, with TRBD1 as a possible D gene (6 bases). The CDR3 has 16 residues. The germline CDR1 and CDR2 sequences are SGDLS and YYNGEE. The V and J ends lost 0 bases and 7 bases respectively, with 19 bases between them. The CDR3 here is CASSVAVGRGEGTQYF. For the CDR3, the DNA is TGTGCCAGCAGCGTAGCTGTGGGCAGGGGTGAAGGGACCCAGTACTTC.

V and J are TRBV7-9 and TRBJ1-1, with D unresolved. The CDR3 consists of 13 residues. CDR1 is SEHNR, CDR2 FQNEAQ, per germline (reference sequence). Deletions cut 5 bases from V and 2 bases from J, with 9 bases between. The CDR3 is CASSGGSNTEAFF. The CDR3 DNA sequence: TGTGCCAGCAGCGGCGGGAGCAACACTGAAGCTTTCTTT. Full variable domain (missing parts from reference TRBV7-9 and TRBJ1-1): DTGVSQNPRHKITKRGQNVTFRCDPISEHNRLYWYRQTLGQGPEFLTYFQNEAQLEKSRLLSDRFSAERPKGSFSTLEIQRTEQGDSAMYLCASSGGSNTEAFFGQGTRLTVV.

This clone has just one count. The chain combines TRBV15 with TRBJ2-5; 8 bases agree with TRBD1. Losses at the gene ends were 2 bases for V and 3 bases for J; bases not matched to a gene: 8. The germline V gene encodes CDR1 LNHNV and CDR2 YYDKDF (reference sequence). The CDR3 length is 16 residues. CDR3 amino acids: CATSRSDRGWEETQYF. CDR3 coding DNA: TGTGCCACCAGCAGATCCGACAGGGGATGGGAAGAGACCCAGTACTTC.

The chain recombines TRBV7-8 with TRBJ2-1, with no clear D. The germline V and J ends were trimmed by 5 bases and 7 bases, with 9 bases remaining between them. CDR1 and CDR2 (germline): SGHVS, FQNEAQ. CDR3 size: 12 residues. As DNA, the CDR3 is TGTGCCAGCAGCCCGAGTGTTAATGAGCAGTTCTTC. The encoded protein is CASSPSVNEQFF.

The rearrangement links TRBV20-1 to TRBJ1-2; D is uncertain. The CDR3 loop spans 11 amino acids. V lost 6 bases and J lost 2, with 7 bases in between. From germline, CDR1 is DFQATT and CDR2 SNEGSKA (reference sequence). The DNA for the CDR3 is TGCAGTGCGGAGTACAACTATGGCTACACCTTC. It specifies CSAEYNYGYTF.

The chain uses TRBV6-6 and TRBJ2-1, with D possibly matching TRBD1 (5 bases). The CDR3 is 12 amino acids. Trimming took off 4 bases at V and 13 bases at J, with 14 bases between the two ends. Per germline, CDR1 MNHNY and CDR2 SVGAGI (reference sequence). In nucleotides, the CDR3 is TGTGCCAGCAGTTCAACAGGAGAACCCCAGTTCTTC. This encodes CASSSTGEPQFF.

The chain combines TRBV9 with TRBJ2-1; perhaps TRBD2 as D (5 bases). The CDR3 spans 16 residues. The V and J ends lost 4 bases and 9 bases respectively, with 23 bases between them. CDR1 SGDLS and CDR2 YYNGEE come from the germline V gene. CDR3: CASSPTPGGEFLEQFF. CDR3 nucleotides: TGTGCCAGCAGCCCAACACCCGGTGGGGAGTTTCTTGAGCAGTTCTTC.

The chain carries TRBV2 and TRBJ2-3, with 13 bases aligning to TRBD2. The CDR3 runs 15 residues. Germline CDR1 reads SNHLY; CDR2 reads FYNNEI. The junction had 2 bases not matched to a gene; V was cut back by 8 bases and J by 0 bases. CDR3: CASGTSGASTDTQYF. In DNA, the CDR3 is TGTGCCAGCGGGACTAGCGGGGCCAGCACAGATACGCAGTATTTT.

V usage is TRBV7-2 and J usage is TRBJ2-3, with TRBD2 identical over 8 bases. The J segment lost 5 bases and the V segment lost 4 bases, leaving 8 bases of the junction unmatched. The CDR3 loop spans 15 amino acids. CDR1 and CDR2 from the germline V gene are SGHTA and FQGNSA. The CDR3 region has the DNA TGTGCCAGCAGCTCGAGACCCGGGGGGGGAGATACGCAGTATTTT. It is translated as CASSSRPGGGDTQYF.